One and the same sample provided the 17 T cell receptor beta chains below, sequenced in a study of blood T cell repertoires in COVID-19. Profiling relied on immunoSEQ multiplex PCR, and the TCRdb table lists in-frame clones only, not all of them. Of roughly 61,000 clones listed, more than 75% are singletons. The sequencing input was peripheral blood. Every receptor here comes from a man between 35 and 55 years old with active COVID-19.

V gene TRBV19 combines with J gene TRBJ1-3; no clear D. The CDR3 spans 16 residues. CDR1 is LNHDA, CDR2 SQIVND, per germline (reference sequence). Trimming shortened V by 4 bases and J by 0 bases, and 13 bases separated the two germline ends. The CDR3 DNA sequence: TGTGCCAGTAGTACGGGTCGCCGTAGCTCTGGAAACACCATATATTTT. Translating it yields CASSTGRRSSGNTIYF.

The chain combines TRBV18 with TRBJ1-5, with D tentatively TRBD1 (6 bases). V was pared by 6 bases and J by 1 base, with 19 bases between. CDR3 length equals 17 residues. Per the germline V gene, CDR1 is KGHSH and CDR2 is LQKENI. CDR3 protein: CASSRVDSRGSNQPQHF. DNA for the CDR3: TGTGCCAGCTCGCGAGTGGACAGCCGGGGCAGCAATCAGCCCCAGCATTTT.

This clone has a single count. V is TRBV7-3 and J is TRBJ1-2; tentative D call: TRBD1 (5 bases). The germline CDR1 and CDR2 sequences are SGHTA and FQGTGA. This CDR3 contains 13 residues. Trimming removed 6 bases from V and 1 base from J, with 9 bases in between. This chain's CDR3 is CASSAGGNYGYTF. The CDR3 DNA follows: TGTGCCAGCAGTGCCGGGGGTAACTATGGCTACACCTTC.

This clone was found once. The chain uses TRBV5-1 and TRBJ2-1; 9 nucleotides align to TRBD2. Losses at the gene ends were 3 bases for V and 4 bases for J; bases not matched to a gene: 8. Germline V gene data show CDR1 as SGHRS and CDR2 as YFSETQ. CDR3 length: 16 amino acids. CDR3 amino acids: CASSSIVAGEYNEQFF. DNA for the CDR3: TGCGCCAGCAGCTCAATAGTAGCGGGAGAGTACAATGAGCAGTTCTTC.

This rearrangement joins TRBV29-1 to TRBJ2-7; 10 bases are a match to TRBD2. Unmatched junction bases numbered 7, after V lost 2 bases and J lost 6 bases. The CDR3 sequence is 14 residues long. The germline gives CDR1 SQVTM, CDR2 ANQGSEA. The CDR3 DNA reads TGCAGCGTTGAAAGGCTAGCGGGAGTAAGCGAGCAGTACTTC. Translation: CSVERLAGVSEQYF.

The V gene is TRBV19, the J gene TRBJ2-1, with 10 bases that match TRBD1. V was pared by 6 bases and J by 8 bases, with 1 base of the junction left unmatched. Germline V gives CDR1 LNHDA, CDR2 SQIVND (reference sequence). The CDR3 spans 12 residues. CDR3 residues: CASRGQGYEQFF. Written as DNA, the CDR3 is TGTGCCAGTAGGGGACAGGGGTATGAGCAGTTCTTC.

The chain links TRBV7-8 to TRBJ1-2; D is possibly TRBD1 (5 bases). Germline V lookup: CDR1 SGHVS, CDR2 FQNEAQ. V was trimmed by 7 bases and J by 1 base, leaving 13 bases between them. This CDR3 is built from 14 residues. The CDR3 protein is CASTPPTVNYGYTF. Written as DNA, the CDR3 is TGTGCCAGCACCCCTCCGACAGTTAACTATGGCTACACCTTC.

The sample holds many counts of this clone. This sequence joins TRBV18 and TRBJ1-2; 8 bases agree with TRBD1. This CDR3 region has 14 residues. V was clipped by 1 base and J by 6 bases; unmatched bases: 4. The germline gives CDR1 KGHSH, CDR2 LQKENI. The CDR3 region has the DNA TGTGCCAGCTCACCACTCAGGGGGCCGGATGGCTACACCTTC. This codes for CASSPLRGPDGYTF.

This sequence joins TRBV6-5 and TRBJ1-5, with TRBD1 matching over 8 bases. The CDR3 consists of 14 residues. The ends lost 6 bases at V and 11 bases at J; junction bases unmatched: 12. CDR1 MNHEY and CDR2 SVGAGI come from the germline V gene. Here the CDR3 reads CASRDRAQEEAQHF. The CDR3 region has the DNA TGTGCCAGCAGGGACAGGGCTCAAGAGGAGGCCCAGCATTTT.

This clone is a singleton in its sample. This chain joins TRBV3-1 (or the pseudogene TRBV3-2) and TRBJ2-7, with a possible D match to TRBD1 (6 bases). The CDR3 spans 14 residues. Germline CDR1 LGHDT, CDR2 YNNKEL (reference sequence). The V end was cut by 3 bases, the J end by 5 bases, with 14 bases between. CDR3 sequence: CASSQNRVFDEQYF. CDR3 bases: TGTGCCAGCAGCCAGAACAGGGTGTTCGACGAGCAGTACTTC.

J is TRBJ1-4 and V is TRBV10-3; TRBD1 might be the D (5 bases). CDR1 is ENHRY and CDR2 is SYGVKD in the germline V gene. The CDR3 consists of 19 residues. The germline V and J ends were trimmed by 0 bases and 0 bases, with 17 bases remaining between them. The CDR3: CAISESKLYRFATNEKLFF. The CDR3 DNA sequence: TGTGCCATCAGTGAGTCGAAGTTATACAGGTTTGCAACTAATGAAAAACTGTTTTTT.

This clone was observed once. V is TRBV2 and J is TRBJ1-1; D is undetermined. This CDR3 is built from 13 residues. CDR1 is SNHLY, CDR2 FYNNEI, per germline. V lost 4 bases, J lost 3 bases, and 9 bases lay in between. The CDR3 is CASSGELHTEAFF. The CDR3 nucleotides are TGTGCCAGCAGTGGGGAGTTACACACTGAAGCTTTCTTT.

The chain couples TRBV5-4 to TRBJ2-7, with 8 bases lining up with TRBD2. Germline V gene sequence: CDR1 SGHNT, CDR2 YYREEE (reference sequence). Trimming took 2 bases from V and 0 from J; bases not matched to a gene: 10. This CDR3 region has 17 residues. CDR3 nucleotide sequence: TGTGCCAGCAGCTTAGGGCTAGCGGGTCCCATCTCCTACGAGCAGTACTTC. As protein: CASSLGLAGPISYEQYF.

V usage is TRBV5-1 and J usage is TRBJ1-5, with D maybe TRBD1 (5 bases). Trimming removed 0 bases from V and 7 bases from J, with 11 bases in between. Germline CDR1 and CDR2: SGHRS and YFSETQ. The CDR3 length is 14 residues. The CDR3 reads CASSLGQIGQPQHF. The CDR3 region has the DNA TGCGCCAGCAGCTTGGGACAGATCGGACAGCCCCAGCATTTT.

The chain carries TRBV11-3 and TRBJ2-1; 14 bases are a match to TRBD2. V dropped 1 base and J dropped 10; count of bases not matched to a gene: 3. The CDR3 is 15 residues long. Germline values: CDR1 SGHNT, CDR2 YENEEA. The CDR3 DNA is TGTGCCAGCAGCTTAGGACTAGCGGGAGGGAGCGAGCAGTTCTTC. Translated: CASSLGLAGGSEQFF.

V gene TRBV5-1 combines with J gene TRBJ2-7, with D perhaps TRBD1 (6 bases). V was cut by 2 bases and J by 4 bases, with 7 bases left in between. Germline V gene sequence: CDR1 SGHRS, CDR2 YFSETQ. The CDR3 contains 12 residues. The CDR3 here is CASSLQGYEQYF. The DNA of the CDR3 is TGCGCCAGCAGCTTACAGGGTTACGAGCAGTACTTC.

V is TRBV6-5 and J is TRBJ2-1, with TRBD1 matching 7 bases. The V and J ends lost 0 bases and 2 bases, in that order; junction bases with no gene match: 4. CDR3 length: 16 amino acids. The germline V gene has CDR1 MNHEY and CDR2 SVGAGI. The CDR3 reads CASSYSGDSTYNEQFF. The DNA of the CDR3 is TGTGCCAGCAGTTACTCGGGGGACAGTACCTACAATGAGCAGTTCTTC.